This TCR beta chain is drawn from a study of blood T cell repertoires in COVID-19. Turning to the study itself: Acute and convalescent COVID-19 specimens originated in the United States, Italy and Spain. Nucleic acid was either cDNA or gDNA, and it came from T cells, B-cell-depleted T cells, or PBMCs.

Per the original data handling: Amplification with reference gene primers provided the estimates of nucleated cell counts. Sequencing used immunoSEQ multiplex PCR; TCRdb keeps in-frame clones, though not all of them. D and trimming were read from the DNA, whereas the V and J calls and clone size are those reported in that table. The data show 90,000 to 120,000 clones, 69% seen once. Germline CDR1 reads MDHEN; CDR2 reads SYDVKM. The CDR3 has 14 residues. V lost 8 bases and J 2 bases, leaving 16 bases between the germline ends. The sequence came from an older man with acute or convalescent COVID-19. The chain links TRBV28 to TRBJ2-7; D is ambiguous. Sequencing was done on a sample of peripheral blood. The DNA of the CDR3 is TGTGCCAGCGAATCGCCACAGACGACCTACGAGCAGTACTTC. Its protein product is CASESPQTTYEQYF.